Reported below is one TCR beta chain. Its antigen is unidentified. Healthy Caucasian individuals from Russia aged roughly 6 to 90 served as donors. V lost 8 bases, J lost 4 bases, and 15 bases lay in between. This CDR3 is 14 amino acids long. Looked up from germline, CDR1 is SNHLY and CDR2 is FYNNEI. Alongside a J-beta primer mix, a sample-barcoded 5' primer served in a second PCR lasting roughly 6 to 12 cycles. TCRdb recomputed calls from the 5' RACE reads with MiXCR, one row per CDR3 protein. This table holds roughly 1.5 million distinct CDR3 sequences, approximately 42% found once. The sample originates from a study of blood T cells in healthy people across ages. Whole-study findings and limits: Fewer expanded clones and more diversity marked long-lived versus aged donors. It was not possible, with unsorted PBMCs, to conclusively compare naive and antigen-experienced cells. With donor CMV status unknown, expanded clonotype changes were possibly confounded.

The gene calls are TRBV2 and TRBJ1-3; unclear D gene. This clonotype originated in a woman in her late teens or twenties in good health. The specimen was blood. CDR3 sequence: CASQLAGFGNTIYF. In nucleotides, the CDR3 is TGTGCCAGCCAATTGGCCGGGTTCGGAAACACCATATATTTT.